Shown below are 27 T cell receptor beta chains from a single sample sequenced in a study of T cells of healthy individuals listed by TCRdb under 2018. The library was generated by 5' RACE. TCRdb records Illumina MiSeq as the sequencer. In TCRdb, the public reads were trimmed at Q25 with fastp and aligned with MiXCR, with productive beta chains retained. Every distinct CDR3 protein forms one entry, paired with its most common genes and DNA. The sample data list 65,000 to 95,000 distinct CDR3 sequences, and about 5% of these were observed just once. About 7.5% of the sample belongs to the ten largest clones. The receptors were gathered from a female donor in good health.

CDR3 residues: CATAREKPDTQYF. CDR3 coding DNA: TGTGCCACCGCCCGGGAAAAGCCAGATACGCAGTATTTT. The rearrangement joins TRBV24-1 to TRBJ2-3; TRBD2 might be the D (5 bases). V lost 9 bases, J lost 4 bases, and 13 bases lay in between. The CDR3 runs to 13 residues. Per germline, CDR1 KGHDR and CDR2 SFDVKD.

This clonotype was seen ten or more times. The CDR3: CASSKAGRGIRNTIYF. CDR3 DNA: TGTGCCAGCAGCAAAGCGGGAAGGGGAATTAGAAACACCATATATTTT. This chain joins TRBV21-1 and TRBJ1-3; the D segment call TRBD1 is taken from the table without a DNA check. TRBV21-1 is recorded as a pseudogene. This CDR3 spans 16 amino acids.

This clonotype came up a few times. The V call is TRBV29-1, the J call TRBJ1-1; D unresolved. The V and J ends lost 4 bases and 4 bases respectively, with 10 bases between them. CDR3 size: 12 residues. The V gene's germline CDR1 is SQVTM and CDR2 ANQGSEA. The CDR3 loop is CSVGGQSTEAFF. The CDR3 DNA reads TGCAGCGTTGGCGGGCAGTCCACTGAAGCTTTCTTT.

This clonotype was picked up many times. V usage is TRBV2 and J usage is TRBJ1-4; possibly TRBD1 for D (5 bases). The CDR3 is 14 amino acids. V was cut by 7 bases and J by 7 bases, with 16 bases left in between. Per germline, CDR1 SNHLY and CDR2 FYNNEI. The CDR3 DNA follows: TGTGCCAGCACGGGTACCGGGGCCGGTGAAAAACTGTTTTTT. Translating it yields CASTGTGAGEKLFF.

This clonotype came up many times. The rearrangement uses TRBV6-1 and TRBJ1-5; TRBD1 aligns across 10 bases. The length of the CDR3 is 12 residues. V lost 3 bases to trimming and J lost 13 bases; unmatched junction nucleotides: 3. Germline V gives CDR1 MNHNS, CDR2 SASEGT. The CDR3: CASSETGGSQHF. As DNA, the CDR3 is TGTGCCAGCAGTGAGACAGGGGGCTCACAGCATTTT.

There are many counts of this clonotype. The V gene is TRBV27, the J gene TRBJ1-3; D remains unclear. Trimming left V 2 bases short and J 0 bases short, with 8 bases between. The CDR3 extends over 15 amino acids. Per germline, CDR1 MNHEY and CDR2 SMNVEV (reference sequence). The CDR3 here is CASSLGPPSGNTIYF. The CDR3 DNA reads as TGTGCCAGCAGTTTAGGGCCACCCTCTGGAAACACCATATATTTT.

This chain uses TRBV28 with TRBJ1-5; TRBD1 aligns across 8 bases. Trimming cost V 5 bases and J 3 bases; bases outside gene matches: 15. The CDR3 extends over 18 amino acids. Germline V gene lookup returns CDR1 MDHEN and CDR2 SYDVKM. Written as DNA, the CDR3 is TGTGCCAGCAGTCGCCCCCGTCCGGGACAGGACCTCAATCAGCCCCAGCATTTT. Protein sequence: CASSRPRPGQDLNQPQHF.

This clonotype was recorded at least ten times. The chain is built from TRBV6-1 and TRBJ1-4, with a weak D call TRBD1 (6 bases). Germline V gene data show CDR1 as MNHNS and CDR2 as SASEGT. Trimming cost V 4 bases and J 1 base, with 13 bases left between them. The CDR3 contains 16 residues. This chain's CDR3 is CASSGHGGRTNEKLFF. DNA for the CDR3: TGTGCCAGCAGTGGACACGGGGGCCGAACTAATGAAAAACTGTTTTTT.

The chain combines TRBV20-1 with TRBJ1-4, with D hard to call. Germline loops: CDR1 DFQATT, CDR2 SNEGSKA (reference sequence). The V end lost 2 bases, the J end lost 6 bases, and 13 bases lay between the germline ends. The CDR3 runs to 14 residues. The CDR3 loop is CSARLGHGHEKLFF. For the CDR3, the DNA is TGCAGTGCTAGATTGGGCCATGGCCATGAAAAACTGTTTTTT.

The sample holds a few counts of this clonotype. The rearrangement joins TRBV2 to TRBJ1-3, with 7 bases matching TRBD1. Germline loops: CDR1 SNHLY, CDR2 FYNNEI. The CDR3 length is 15 residues. Trimming took 4 bases from V and 0 from J; bases not matched to a gene: 3. CDR3 DNA: TGTGCCAGCAGTGGACAGGGAACCTCTGGAAACACCATATATTTT. Translating gives CASSGQGTSGNTIYF.

In its sample, this clonotype was seen a few times. This chain uses TRBV6-6 with TRBJ1-6; maybe TRBD1 (6 bases). CDR1 and CDR2 (germline): MNHNY, SVGAGI (reference sequence). V lost 5 bases to trimming and J lost 8 bases, with 10 bases between them. The CDR3 length is 13 residues. The CDR3 nucleotides read TGTGCCAGCAGTCCCCGACAGGATTCACCCCTCCACTTT. This encodes CASSPRQDSPLHF.

This clonotype was seen at least ten times. The V call is TRBV10-3, the J call TRBJ1-5; weak D call: TRBD1 (5 bases). The CDR3 is 15 residues long. Per the germline V gene, CDR1 is ENHRY and CDR2 is SYGVKD. V was clipped by 2 bases and J by 1 base, with 9 bases between them. In DNA, the CDR3 is TGTGCCATCAGTGAGCGGCAGGGAAGCAATCAGCCCCAGCATTTT. Amino acids: CAISERQGSNQPQHF.

This clonotype was seen more than once but under ten times. This chain joins TRBV12-3 or TRBV12-4 and TRBJ1-3; D unclear. The CDR3 extends over 12 amino acids. Between the trimmed V and J ends, which lost 7 bases and 4 bases, there was a span of 8 bases. CDR3 DNA: TGTGCCAGCATTCTCTCGGGAAACACCATATATTTT. It encodes CASILSGNTIYF.

This CDR3 is CASSPSRRGYNSPLHF. The CDR3 DNA follows: TGTGCCAGCAGCCCCTCACGGCGCGGGTATAATTCACCCCTCCACTTT. The chain carries TRBV3-1 and TRBJ1-6, with D uncertain. CDR3 size: 16 residues. Between the trimmed V and J ends, which lost 4 bases and 4 bases, there was a span of 14 bases. The V gene's germline CDR1 is LGHDT and CDR2 YNNKEL (reference sequence).

The chain links TRBV18 to TRBJ2-3, with D possibly matching TRBD2 (7 bases). The CDR3 has 16 amino acids. The germline CDR1 and CDR2 sequences are KGHSH and LQKENI. Between the trimmed V and J ends, which lost 4 bases and 5 bases, there was a span of 19 bases. DNA for the CDR3: TGTGCCAGCTCACTCATTGTGGCGGGGGCCGGAGATACGCAGTATTTT. As protein: CASSLIVAGAGDTQYF. Full variable domain (outside the CDR3, taken from reference TRBV18 and TRBJ2-3): NAGVMQNPRHLVRRRGQEARLRCSPMKGHSHVYWYRQLPEEGLKFMVYLQKENIIDESGMPKERFSAEFPKEGPSILRIQQVVRGDSAAYFCASSLIVAGAGDTQYFGPGTRLTVL.

This clonotype was recorded many times. The V call is TRBV6-2 or TRBV6-3, the J call TRBJ2-3, with TRBD2 identical over 7 bases. Germline V gene lookup returns CDR1 MNHEY and CDR2 SVGEGT. V was clipped by 6 bases and J by 4 bases; unmatched bases: 7. The CDR3 is made up of 14 amino acids. In nucleotides, the CDR3 is TGTGCCAGCAGCCTAGCGGAAGAGGCAGATACGCAGTATTTT. It yields the protein CASSLAEEADTQYF.

The chain joins TRBV20-1 to TRBJ2-1; D is perhaps TRBD2 (6 bases). CDR3 length equals 13 residues. CDR1 DFQATT and CDR2 SNEGSKA come from the germline V gene (reference sequence). With 1 base removed from V and 9 bases from J, the gap between germline ends came to 13 bases. CDR3 region: CSARGESGVEQFF. In DNA, the CDR3 is TGCAGTGCTAGAGGCGAGTCGGGAGTTGAGCAGTTCTTC.

This clonotype has only a few counts. V usage is TRBV6-5 and J usage is TRBJ2-7, with D perhaps matching TRBD2 (6 bases). The CDR3 sequence is 13 residues long. Deletions cut 6 bases from V and 2 bases from J, with 11 bases between. CDR1 is MNHEY, CDR2 SVGAGI, per germline. This CDR3 reads CASSLAEPYEQYF. CDR3 nucleotide sequence: TGTGCCAGCAGCTTAGCGGAGCCCTACGAGCAGTACTTC.

This clonotype was counted at least ten times. The CDR3 reads CASSHLWSGTGQYEQYF. CDR3 in DNA: TGCGCCAGCAGCCACCTATGGTCGGGAACGGGGCAATACGAGCAGTACTTC. The rearrangement joins TRBV4-3 to TRBJ2-7; D may correspond to TRBD1 or TRBD2 (5 bases each). Germline-derived CDR1 and CDR2 are LGHNA and YSLEER. V was clipped by 3 bases and J by 4 bases, with 22 bases between them. The CDR3 has 17 residues.

This clonotype was counted between two and nine times. This chain uses TRBV10-3 with TRBJ2-2; weak D call: TRBD1 (6 bases). In germline, CDR1 is ENHRY, CDR2 SYGVKD. This CDR3 contains 15 residues. The V and J ends lost 11 bases and 6 bases respectively, with 22 bases between them. Written as DNA, the CDR3 is TGTGCCGCCGGGCCAGGGGAACGAACCTCCGGGGAGCTGTTTTTT. As protein: CAAGPGERTSGELFF.

This clonotype has a count of ten or more. The chain is built from TRBV19 and TRBJ2-7, with TRBD1 matching 10 bases. This CDR3 has 15 residues. The germline V gene encodes CDR1 LNHDA and CDR2 SQIVND (reference sequence). V dropped 1 base and J dropped 3; count of bases not matched to a gene: 3. DNA of the CDR3: TGTGCCAGTAGTATAGCCCGGGACAGGGGCTACGAGCAGTACTTC. Encoded protein: CASSIARDRGYEQYF.

This clonotype has just a few counts. V gene TRBV20-1 combines with J gene TRBJ2-2, with TRBD2 identical over 8 bases. After removal of 3 bases from V and 5 bases from J, the junction contained 14 bases not matched to a gene. This CDR3 is 17 amino acids long. The germline V gene encodes CDR1 DFQATT and CDR2 SNEGSKA (reference sequence). Here the CDR3 DNA reads TGCAGTGCTAGTCTACCGGGAGGGCCGGCAGTGACCGGGGAGCTGTTTTTT. Its protein is CSASLPGGPAVTGELFF.

About this clonotype itself: A much larger clone lies a single base off, so this may be a read error. This chain uses TRBV7-2 with TRBJ2-1; perhaps TRBD1 as D (5 bases). The CDR3 is 15 amino acids. Germline loops: CDR1 SGHTA, CDR2 FQGNSA. CDR3 loop: CASSLASTVYNQQFF. The CDR3 DNA is TGTGCCAGCAGCTTAGCATCGACAGTTTACAATCAGCAGTTCTTC.

This chain links TRBV28 with TRBJ1-3, with a possible D match to TRBD1 (5 bases). This CDR3 has 15 residues. Germline CDR1 reads MDHEN; CDR2 reads SYDVKM. V lost 8 bases and J lost 2, with 16 bases in between. CDR3 sequence reads: CASHKGGGAGNTIYF. CDR3 nucleotide sequence: TGTGCCAGCCACAAAGGCGGGGGGGCTGGAAACACCATATATTTT.

This clonotype appeared a few times. The V call is TRBV7-2, the J call TRBJ2-5; D possibly corresponds to TRBD2 (6 bases). The CDR3 covers 14 residues. With 4 bases removed from V and 5 bases from J, the gap between germline ends came to 14 bases. Germline V gene lookup returns CDR1 SGHTA and CDR2 FQGNSA. CDR3 sequence (DNA): TGTGCCAGCAGCTGGGGCAGGGCGGGGGAGACCCAGTACTTC. Translating gives CASSWGRAGETQYF.

This clonotype was counted at least ten times. The chain combines TRBV20-1 with TRBJ2-1; D is ambiguous. The germline V and J ends were trimmed by 5 bases and 7 bases, with 18 bases remaining between them. The length of the CDR3 is 14 residues. The germline V gene encodes CDR1 DFQATT and CDR2 SNEGSKA (reference sequence). CDR3 loop: CSAYGWGNFNEQFF. The CDR3 region has the DNA TGCAGTGCTTACGGTTGGGGAAATTTTAATGAGCAGTTCTTC.

This clonotype was observed at least ten times. The V call is TRBV11-2, the J call TRBJ2-7; D is ambiguous. This CDR3 has 13 residues. With 5 bases removed from V and 2 bases from J, the gap between germline ends came to 10 bases. The germline gives CDR1 SGHAT, CDR2 FQNNGV. This chain's CDR3 is CASSVMQTYEQYF. In DNA form, the CDR3 reads TGTGCCAGCAGCGTGATGCAGACCTACGAGCAGTACTTC.